This is a list of T cell receptor beta chains from one sample in a study of blood T cells in healthy people across ages. TCRdb re-derived calls from the 5' RACE reads in MiXCR, one entry per CDR3 protein. The sample records about 1.4 million distinct CDR3 sequences, 59% being singletons. Sequencing was done on a sample of blood. These receptors were taken from a man aged 18 to 29 in good health. Both conserved end residues are part of each CDR3. Fields, in order: J gene, clone size, D gene, V gene, CDR3 protein, CDR3 DNA. The D gene is left open where the match is weak. A row's size may be missing; if present it is once, few, many or a size class.

j_call: TRBJ2-2
clone_size: NA
d_call: NA
v_call: TRBV4-1
cdr3_aa: CASSQDRAQLLELFF
cdr3_nt: TGCGCCAGCAGCCAAGATCGGGCACAGTTACTGGAGCTGTTTTTT

j_call: TRBJ2-7
clone_size: NA
d_call: NA
v_call: TRBV3-1
cdr3_aa: CASSQAGPRGEQYF
cdr3_nt: TGTGCCAGCAGCCAAGCAGGGCCTCGGGGCGAGCAGTACTTC

j_call: TRBJ2-1
clone_size: few
d_call: NA
v_call: TRBV29-1
cdr3_aa: CSVLRGTSYNEQFF
cdr3_nt: TGCAGCGTCCTTAGGGGAACGTCCTACAATGAGCAGTTCTTC

j_call: TRBJ2-7
clone_size: few
d_call: TRBD1
v_call: TRBV10-3
cdr3_aa: CAISRGQGIEQYF
cdr3_nt: TGTGCCATCAGTCGTGGACAGGGTATAGAGCAGTACTTC

j_call: TRBJ2-3
clone_size: few
d_call: NA
v_call: TRBV20-1
cdr3_aa: CSAREPGQDTQYF
cdr3_nt: TGCAGTGCTAGAGAGCCCGGACAAGATACGCAGTATTTT

j_call: TRBJ2-2
clone_size: few
d_call: TRBD2
v_call: TRBV12-3/TRBV12-4
cdr3_aa: CASTPWEGLAGELFF
cdr3_nt: TGTGCCAGCACGCCCTGGGAGGGTTTGGCCGGGGAGCTGTTTTTT

j_call: TRBJ2-3
clone_size: once
d_call: NA
v_call: TRBV2
cdr3_aa: CASSEEAGKVQYF
cdr3_nt: TGTGCCAGCAGTGAAGAGGCAGGGAAGGTGCAGTATTTT

j_call: TRBJ2-3
clone_size: NA
d_call: TRBD1
v_call: TRBV20-1
cdr3_aa: CSARTGGTSTDTQYF
cdr3_nt: TGCAGTGCACGGACAGGGGGCACTAGCACAGATACGCAGTATTTT

j_call: TRBJ2-7
clone_size: NA
d_call: TRBD1
v_call: TRBV27
cdr3_aa: CASSSYRDRGYEQYF
cdr3_nt: TGTGCCAGCAGTTCTTACCGGGACAGGGGCTACGAGCAGTACTTC

j_call: TRBJ1-5
clone_size: few
d_call: NA
v_call: TRBV12-3/TRBV12-4
cdr3_aa: CASSLGENQPQHF
cdr3_nt: TGTGCCAGCAGTTTGGGGGAAAATCAGCCCCAGCATTTT

j_call: TRBJ2-3
clone_size: NA
d_call: NA
v_call: TRBV4-1
cdr3_aa: CASSRPQRADTQYF
cdr3_nt: TGCGCCAGCAGCCGGCCACAGAGGGCAGATACGCAGTATTTT

j_call: TRBJ2-1
clone_size: NA
d_call: NA
v_call: TRBV6-1
cdr3_aa: CASSLNRQPGGDEQFF
cdr3_nt: TGTGCCAGCAGTTTAAACCGACAGCCTGGGGGCGATGAGCAGTTCTTC

j_call: TRBJ1-5
clone_size: NA
d_call: NA
v_call: TRBV6-6
cdr3_aa: CASSYRSGKVGNQPQHF
cdr3_nt: TGTGCCAGCAGTTACCGATCAGGGAAGGTGGGCAATCAGCCCCAGCATTTT

j_call: TRBJ2-1
clone_size: NA
d_call: TRBD2
v_call: TRBV20-1
cdr3_aa: CSARRVAGGLLLPYNEQFF
cdr3_nt: TGCAGTGCTAGGCGGGTAGCGGGAGGACTACTCCTCCCTTACAATGAGCAGTTCTTC

j_call: TRBJ1-4
clone_size: NA
d_call: NA
v_call: TRBV11-2
cdr3_aa: CASSYSGGKLFF
cdr3_nt: TGTGCCAGCAGCTATTCTGGGGGAAAACTGTTTTTT

j_call: TRBJ2-3
clone_size: NA
d_call: TRBD2
v_call: TRBV2
cdr3_aa: CASIWRASGMSTQYF
cdr3_nt: TGTGCCAGCATCTGGAGGGCTAGCGGGATGAGTACGCAGTATTTT

j_call: TRBJ2-7
clone_size: NA
d_call: TRBD2
v_call: TRBV6-2/TRBV6-3
cdr3_aa: CASSYSILAAGYEQYF
cdr3_nt: TGTGCCAGCAGTTACTCGATTCTAGCGGCAGGCTACGAGCAGTACTTC

j_call: TRBJ2-7
clone_size: NA
d_call: NA
v_call: TRBV27
cdr3_aa: CASSPTGSTGEQYF
cdr3_nt: TGTGCCAGCAGCCCCACAGGGTCTACGGGCGAGCAGTACTTC

j_call: TRBJ2-3
clone_size: NA
d_call: TRBD1
v_call: TRBV4-1
cdr3_aa: CTSSQAGTGVDTQYF
cdr3_nt: TGCACCAGCAGCCAAGCCGGGACAGGTGTGGATACGCAGTATTTT

j_call: TRBJ2-3
clone_size: NA
d_call: NA
v_call: TRBV27
cdr3_aa: CASGPAGLDTQYF
cdr3_nt: TGTGCCAGCGGCCCGGCGGGGTTAGATACGCAGTATTTT

j_call: TRBJ2-4
clone_size: NA
d_call: NA
v_call: TRBV6-6
cdr3_aa: CASSYPGAALAKNIQYF
cdr3_nt: TGTGCCAGCAGTTATCCGGGGGCAGCCCTAGCCAAAAACATTCAGTACTTC

j_call: TRBJ1-1
clone_size: NA
d_call: NA
v_call: TRBV12-3/TRBV12-4
cdr3_aa: CASSLLIFGPHSPTAFF
cdr3_nt: TGTGCCAGCAGCCTCTTGATTTTTGGACCCCATAGCCCTACGGCTTTCTTT

j_call: TRBJ2-6
clone_size: NA
d_call: NA
v_call: TRBV2
cdr3_aa: CARRGAITMGANVLTF
cdr3_nt: TGTGCCAGACGTGGGGCGATCACTATGGGGGCCAACGTCCTGACTTTC

j_call: TRBJ2-1
clone_size: NA
d_call: TRBD2
v_call: TRBV4-1
cdr3_aa: CASSQDRSGRAYNEQFF
cdr3_nt: TGCGCCAGCAGCCAAGATAGAAGCGGGAGGGCCTACAATGAGCAGTTCTTC

j_call: TRBJ2-3
clone_size: NA
d_call: NA
v_call: TRBV5-1
cdr3_aa: CASSFYTGASTDTQYF
cdr3_nt: TGCGCCAGCAGCTTCTACACGGGTGCTAGCACAGATACGCAGTATTTT

j_call: TRBJ2-3
clone_size: few
d_call: NA
v_call: TRBV20-1
cdr3_aa: CSALAPSETDTQYF
cdr3_nt: TGCAGTGCGCTAGCCCCTAGCGAGACAGATACGCAGTATTTT

j_call: TRBJ2-5
clone_size: few
d_call: TRBD1
v_call: TRBV27
cdr3_aa: CASSIYRGAGAETQYF
cdr3_nt: TGTGCCAGCAGCATCTACAGGGGGGCTGGGGCGGAGACCCAGTACTTC

j_call: TRBJ2-7
clone_size: NA
d_call: NA
v_call: TRBV28
cdr3_aa: CASSFRVIEQYF
cdr3_nt: TGTGCCAGCAGTTTCCGAGTTATCGAGCAGTACTTC

j_call: TRBJ1-1
clone_size: NA
d_call: NA
v_call: TRBV28
cdr3_aa: CASSYSGMRNTEAFF
cdr3_nt: TGTGCCAGCAGCTATTCGGGCATGCGGAACACTGAAGCTTTCTTT

j_call: TRBJ2-7
clone_size: NA
d_call: TRBD1
v_call: TRBV5-1
cdr3_aa: CASSNGQGGSYEQYF
cdr3_nt: TGCGCCAGCAGCAACGGACAGGGAGGAAGCTACGAGCAGTACTTC

j_call: TRBJ1-4
clone_size: NA
d_call: TRBD1
v_call: TRBV12-3/TRBV12-4
cdr3_aa: CASRDRAGGEKLFF
cdr3_nt: TGTGCCAGCAGGGACAGGGCCGGGGGTGAAAAACTGTTTTTT

j_call: TRBJ1-6
clone_size: NA
d_call: NA
v_call: TRBV10-3
cdr3_aa: CAMGTDNSPLHF
cdr3_nt: TGTGCCATGGGGACGGATAATTCACCCCTCCACTTT

j_call: TRBJ2-1
clone_size: NA
d_call: TRBD2
v_call: TRBV20-1
cdr3_aa: CSARELAGDTYNEQFF
cdr3_nt: TGCAGTGCTAGGGAACTAGCGGGAGATACCTACAATGAGCAGTTCTTC

j_call: TRBJ1-6
clone_size: NA
d_call: TRBD1
v_call: TRBV11-2
cdr3_aa: CASSSYLGQYNSPLHF
cdr3_nt: TGTGCCAGCAGCTCCTACCTGGGACAGTATAATTCACCCCTCCACTTT

j_call: TRBJ2-1
clone_size: NA
d_call: TRBD2
v_call: TRBV7-2
cdr3_aa: CASSLAGGPAQQFF
cdr3_nt: TGTGCCAGCAGCTTAGCGGGAGGGCCTGCACAGCAGTTCTTC

j_call: TRBJ2-7
clone_size: NA
d_call: TRBD1
v_call: TRBV5-1
cdr3_aa: CASSLPGQGDLYEQYF
cdr3_nt: TGCGCCAGCAGCCTACCAGGACAGGGCGATCTCTACGAGCAGTACTTC

j_call: TRBJ2-4
clone_size: NA
d_call: NA
v_call: TRBV4-1
cdr3_aa: CASSQLGIAKNIQYF
cdr3_nt: TGCGCCAGCAGCCAACTGGGAATAGCCAAAAACATTCAGTACTTC